This is a list of T cell receptor beta chains from one sample in a study of CD8 T cells in ankylosing spondylitis. TCRdb passed the 5' RACE reads through MiXCR, listing each CDR3 protein once. The repertoire holds around 540,000 distinct CDR3 sequences, with roughly an eighth as singletons. Material: blood, either unsorted or a sorted T cell fraction (not recorded which). These receptor sequences come from a male donor with ankylosing spondylitis. The CDR3 runs from the conserved cysteine through the conserved F or W. Each record gives: clone size, J gene, V gene, D gene, CDR3 DNA, CDR3 protein. D genes are given only for firm matches. The size of a clone is reported for some rows only, either as once, few or many, or as a class for expanded clones.

>many|TRBJ2-1|TRBV29-1|TRBD1
TGCAGCGTTGAAGTCCGGGACAGGGGGTATAGAAATGAGCAGTTCTTC
CSVEVRDRGYRNEQFF
>few|TRBJ2-3|TRBV25-1|.
TGTGCCAGCAGTGGCTCCGGCCTGGCGGATACGCAGTATTTT
CASSGSGLADTQYF
>few|TRBJ2-5|TRBV20-1|.
TGCAGTGCTAGGGGGACGTGGGAGACCCAGTACTTC
CSARGTWETQYF
>.|TRBJ2-3|TRBV20-1|TRBD1
TGCAGTGCTATCCCCGGGACAGGGGGGTCGGATACGCAGTATTTT
CSAIPGTGGSDTQYF
>.|TRBJ2-3|TRBV25-1|.
TGTGCCAGCAATAACAGGGAGGGCACAGATACGCAGTATTTT
CASNNREGTDTQYF
>.|TRBJ1-2|TRBV4-2|TRBD1
TGTGCCAGCAGCCAAGATGAGGGACAGGCCCTAGGCTACACCTTC
CASSQDEGQALGYTF
>.|TRBJ1-4|TRBV12-3/TRBV12-4|.
TGTGCCAGCAGCCCCCTCGACAGAAATGAAAAACTGTTTTTT
CASSPLDRNEKLFF
>few|TRBJ1-5|TRBV5-1|.
TGCGCCAGCAGCCTTGGAAACGGCGGGGCGGGACAGCCCCAGCATTTT
CASSLGNGGAGQPQHF
>many|TRBJ1-1|TRBV5-1|.
TGCGCCAGCAGCTTGGGGGCAACCAACACTGAAGCTTTCTTT
CASSLGATNTEAFF
>.|TRBJ1-1|TRBV11-2|.
TGTGCCAGCAGCTTCGTCTCCTCGCCAGCTTTCTTT
CASSFVSSPAFF
>few|TRBJ1-1|TRBV7-2|.
TGTGCCAGCAACTTACAAATTAACACTGAAGCTTTCTTT
CASNLQINTEAFF
>.|TRBJ2-5|TRBV15|.
TGTGCCACCCGAGGCGGTGCAGAGACCCAGTACTTC
CATRGGAETQYF
>few|TRBJ1-2|TRBV7-9|TRBD1
TGTGCCAGCAGCCCGGGACAGTATCATGGCTACACCTTC
CASSPGQYHGYTF
>many|TRBJ1-1|TRBV7-9|.
TGTGCCAGCAGCTTACCTCACACGACTGAAGCTTTCTTT
CASSLPHTTEAFF
>.|TRBJ1-4|TRBV20-1|.
TGCAGTGCTAGTACTTCGGCAGATGAAAAACTGTTTTTT
CSASTSADEKLFF
>.|TRBJ2-1|TRBV3-1|TRBD1
TGTGCCAGCAGCCATGCCAGGGGGTCGGGGCAGTTCTTC
CASSHARGSGQFF
>few|TRBJ1-4|TRBV12-3/TRBV12-4|.
TGTGCCAGCAGTTCACCAGGCCAGGGTGAAAAACTGTTTTTT
CASSSPGQGEKLFF
>.|TRBJ1-3|TRBV5-1|TRBD1
TGCGCCAGCAGCCCCGGACAGGGGGTAGGCGGAAACACCATATATTTT
CASSPGQGVGGNTIYF
>few|TRBJ2-6|TRBV7-2|.
TGTGCCAGCAGCGGTTCCTACCTGCACTCTGGGGCCAACGTCCTGACTTTC
CASSGSYLHSGANVLTF
>many|TRBJ1-6|TRBV12-3/TRBV12-4|.
TGTGCCAGCAGTTTAGGGGGGTTGACACCCCTCCACTTT
CASSLGGLTPLHF
>.|TRBJ2-7|TRBV11-2|TRBD1
TGTGCCAGCAGCAGCGTACAGGGGAACTATGACGAGCAGTACTTC
CASSSVQGNYDEQYF
>few|TRBJ1-6|TRBV24-1|.
TGTGCCACCAGTGATCCCGAGTCCGGGGGGAATTCACCCCTCCACTTT
CATSDPESGGNSPLHF
>many|TRBJ1-6|TRBV10-3|TRBD1
TGTGCCATCAGAACAGGGGACTCACCCCTCCACTTT
CAIRTGDSPLHF
>.|TRBJ1-5|TRBV5-1|TRBD1
TGCGCCAGCAGCCCATCGACAGGGAACAATCAGCCCCAGCATTTT
CASSPSTGNNQPQHF
>many|TRBJ2-3|TRBV20-1|.
TGCAGTGCTGGTCGGGCTGGGGGGAGAGGAGATACGCAGTATTTT
CSAGRAGGRGDTQYF
>.|TRBJ2-3|TRBV11-2|.
TGTGCCAGCAGCGGCCTCTGGGGCGGCGCGCAGTATTTT
CASSGLWGGAQYF